Sequencing of this T cell receptor (beta chain) was carried out in a study of cytomegalovirus exposure and HLA in healthy donors. Study-wide results and caveats: Associated with cytomegalovirus, according to the listing, were 164 TCR beta chains.

With 60 Vbeta and 13 Jbeta primers, the PCR was carried out. The table came from immunoSEQ multiplex PCR; TCRdb's copy has only in-frame clones and leaves some out. Here the sample spans 140,000 or so clones, 68% being singletons. Comment on this clone: What it binds is unknown.

With 5 bases removed from V and 3 bases from J, the gap between germline ends came to 25 bases. The CDR3 has 18 residues. CDR1 and CDR2 (germline): SGHTA, FQGTGA. The chain has TRBV7-3 and TRBJ1-1; maybe TRBD1 (5 bases). The source is a man aged 55 to 69 in good health and CMV-seronegative. Sequencing was performed on PBMCs. CDR3 residues: CASSAKGRVHLGDTEAFF. The CDR3 DNA reads as TGTGCCAGCAGCGCGAAGGGAAGGGTCCACTTAGGGGACACTGAAGCTTTCTTT.